Included here is one TCR beta chain sequence, with context. Its specificity is not known. Germline CDR1 MRHNA, CDR2 SNTAGT. This CDR3 contains 18 residues. V lost 3 bases, J lost 8 bases, and 11 bases stayed unmatched. The data were taken from a study of TIL therapy for anti-PD-1-resistant metastatic lung cancer. Whole-study context: Tumors were harvested before any PD-1/PD-L1 blockade. Median tumor PD-L1 proportion score was approximately 6.3%.

This was the immunoSEQ v3 assay. TCRdb's table, derived via immunoSEQ multiplex PCR, lists solely in-frame clones and lacks some. The table includes just under 60,000 clones, about 70% detected once. As for time point: pre-treatment sample, taken before nivolumab and TIL therapy. Study findings and constraints: After infusion, TIL clonotypes partly replaced peripheral T cells and declined over months.

The starting material was blood, obtained at baseline. The TCR sequence derives from a person aged 25-85 years with non-small cell lung cancer. The chain is built from TRBV6-4 and TRBJ2-1, with 15 bases identical to TRBD2. DNA for the CDR3: TGTGCCAGCAGTGAATGGGGACTAGCGGGAGGCCCTGTGGATGAGCAGTTCTTC. Residues: CASSEWGLAGGPVDEQFF.